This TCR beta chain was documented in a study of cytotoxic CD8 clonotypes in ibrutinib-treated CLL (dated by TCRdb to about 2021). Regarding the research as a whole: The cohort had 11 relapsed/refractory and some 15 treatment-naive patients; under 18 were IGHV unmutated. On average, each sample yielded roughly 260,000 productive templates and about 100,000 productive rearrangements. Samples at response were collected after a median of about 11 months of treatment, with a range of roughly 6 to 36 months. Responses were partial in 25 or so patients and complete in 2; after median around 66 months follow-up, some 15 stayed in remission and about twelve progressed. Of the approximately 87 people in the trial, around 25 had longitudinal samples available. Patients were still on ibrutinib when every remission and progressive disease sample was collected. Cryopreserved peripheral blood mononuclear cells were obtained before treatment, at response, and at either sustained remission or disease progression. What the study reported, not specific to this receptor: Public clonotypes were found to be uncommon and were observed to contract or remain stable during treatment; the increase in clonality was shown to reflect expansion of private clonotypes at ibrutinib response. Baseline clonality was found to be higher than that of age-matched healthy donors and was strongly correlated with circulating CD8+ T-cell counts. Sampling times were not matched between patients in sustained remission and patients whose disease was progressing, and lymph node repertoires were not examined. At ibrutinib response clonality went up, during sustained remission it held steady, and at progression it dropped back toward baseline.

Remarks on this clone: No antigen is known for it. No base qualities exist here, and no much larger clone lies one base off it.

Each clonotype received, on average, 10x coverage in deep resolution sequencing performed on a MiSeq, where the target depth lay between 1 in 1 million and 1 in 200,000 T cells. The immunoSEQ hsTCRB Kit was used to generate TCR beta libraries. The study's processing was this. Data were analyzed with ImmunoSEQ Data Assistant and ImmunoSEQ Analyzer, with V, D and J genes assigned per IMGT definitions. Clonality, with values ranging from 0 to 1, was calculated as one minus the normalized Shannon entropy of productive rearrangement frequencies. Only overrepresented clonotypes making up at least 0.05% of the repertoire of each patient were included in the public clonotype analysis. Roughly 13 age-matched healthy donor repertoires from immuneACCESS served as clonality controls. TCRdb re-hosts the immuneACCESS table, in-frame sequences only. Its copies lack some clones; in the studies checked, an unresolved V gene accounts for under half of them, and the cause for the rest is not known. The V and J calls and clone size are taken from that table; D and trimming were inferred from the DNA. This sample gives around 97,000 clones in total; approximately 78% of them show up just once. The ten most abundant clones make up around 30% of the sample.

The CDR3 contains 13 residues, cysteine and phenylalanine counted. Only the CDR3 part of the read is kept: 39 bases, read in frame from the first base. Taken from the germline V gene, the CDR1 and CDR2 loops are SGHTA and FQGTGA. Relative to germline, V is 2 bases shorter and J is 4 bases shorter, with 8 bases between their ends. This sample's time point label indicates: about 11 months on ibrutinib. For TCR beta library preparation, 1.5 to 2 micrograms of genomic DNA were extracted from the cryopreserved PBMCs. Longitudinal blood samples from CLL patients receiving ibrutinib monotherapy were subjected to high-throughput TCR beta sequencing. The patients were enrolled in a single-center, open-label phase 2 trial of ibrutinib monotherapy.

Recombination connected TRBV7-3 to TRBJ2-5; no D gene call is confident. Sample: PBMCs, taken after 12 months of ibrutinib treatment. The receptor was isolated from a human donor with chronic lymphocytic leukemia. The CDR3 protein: CASSLGSLETQYF. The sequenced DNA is TGTGCCAGCAGCTTAGGTTCGTTAGAGACCCAGTACTTC.